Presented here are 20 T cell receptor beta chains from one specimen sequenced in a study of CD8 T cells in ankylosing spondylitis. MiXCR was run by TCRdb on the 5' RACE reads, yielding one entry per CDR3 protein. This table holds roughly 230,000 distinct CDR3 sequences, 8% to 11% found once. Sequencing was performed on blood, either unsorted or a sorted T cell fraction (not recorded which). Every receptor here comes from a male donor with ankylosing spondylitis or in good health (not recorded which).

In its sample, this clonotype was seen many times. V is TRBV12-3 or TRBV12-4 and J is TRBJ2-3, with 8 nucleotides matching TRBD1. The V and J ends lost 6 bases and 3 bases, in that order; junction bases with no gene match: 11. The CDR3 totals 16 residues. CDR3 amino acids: CASRAAGGYRTDTQYF. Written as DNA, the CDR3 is TGTGCCAGCAGGGCCGCAGGGGGCTATCGGACAGATACGCAGTATTTT.

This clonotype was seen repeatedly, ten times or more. The CDR3 loop reads CASSLGAGNAEAFF. CDR3 DNA: TGTGCCAGCAGTTTGGGCGCCGGTAACGCTGAAGCTTTCTTT. J is TRBJ1-1 and V is TRBV12-3 or TRBV12-4; D is unclear. This CDR3 is built from 14 residues. Trimming removed 3 bases at V and 6 bases at J, with 14 bases between.

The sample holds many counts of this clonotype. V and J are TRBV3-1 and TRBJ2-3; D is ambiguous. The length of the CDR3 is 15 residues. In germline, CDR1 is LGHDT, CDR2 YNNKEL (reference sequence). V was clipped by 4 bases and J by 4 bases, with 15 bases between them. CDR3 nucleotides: TGTGCCAGCAGCCCGTACCTTGGAGACGCAGATACGCAGTATTTT. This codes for CASSPYLGDADTQYF.

The CDR3 DNA reads TGTGCCAGCAGCCGACCGGGACAGTCCTACGAGCAGTACTTC. Protein: CASSRPGQSYEQYF. This chain joins TRBV7-2 and TRBJ2-7, with TRBD1 matching over 7 bases. The CDR3 length is 14 residues. V gave up 5 bases and J gave up 1 base; unmatched junction bases: 5. Germline CDR1 SGHTA, CDR2 FQGNSA.

CDR3 sequence (DNA): TGCAGTGCTAGAGACCCGCTAGGGGGGTCCTACGAGCAGTACTTC. This translates into CSARDPLGGSYEQYF. This chain uses TRBV20-1 with TRBJ2-7; either TRBD1 or TRBD2 may supply D (6 bases each). Germline assignment: CDR1 DFQATT and CDR2 SNEGSKA (reference sequence). The CDR3 extends over 15 amino acids. Trimming took off 0 bases at V and 1 base at J, with 13 bases between the two ends.

The CDR3 DNA sequence: TGTGCCAGCAGCCCCCGGTCACCCAATGAAAAACTGTTTTTT. Its protein product is CASSPRSPNEKLFF. The chain recombines TRBV7-9 with TRBJ1-4, with D unclear. V was trimmed by 5 bases and J by 5 bases, leaving 12 bases between them. This CDR3 region has 14 residues. In germline, CDR1 is SEHNR, CDR2 FQNEAQ (reference sequence).

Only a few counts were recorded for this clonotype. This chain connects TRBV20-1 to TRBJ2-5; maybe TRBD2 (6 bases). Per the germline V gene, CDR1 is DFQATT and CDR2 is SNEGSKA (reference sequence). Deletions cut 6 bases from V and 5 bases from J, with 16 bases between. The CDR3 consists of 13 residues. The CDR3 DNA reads TGCAGTGCCTCTCGCGGGATTGGCGAGACCCAGTACTTC. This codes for CSASRGIGETQYF.

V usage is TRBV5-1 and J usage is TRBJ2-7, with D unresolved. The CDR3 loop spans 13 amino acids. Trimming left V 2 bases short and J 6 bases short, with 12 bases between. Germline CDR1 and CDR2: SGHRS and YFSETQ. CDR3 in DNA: TGCGCCAGCAGCTTAACAAAGGGCAGCGAGCAGTACTTC. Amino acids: CASSLTKGSEQYF.

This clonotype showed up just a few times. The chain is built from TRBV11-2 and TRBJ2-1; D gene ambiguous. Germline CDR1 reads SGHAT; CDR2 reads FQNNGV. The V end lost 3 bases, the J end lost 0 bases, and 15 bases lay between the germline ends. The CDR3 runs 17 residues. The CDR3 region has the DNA TGTGCCAGCAGCTTCGGTTTCCGACGGAACTCCTACAATGAGCAGTTCTTC. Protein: CASSFGFRRNSYNEQFF.

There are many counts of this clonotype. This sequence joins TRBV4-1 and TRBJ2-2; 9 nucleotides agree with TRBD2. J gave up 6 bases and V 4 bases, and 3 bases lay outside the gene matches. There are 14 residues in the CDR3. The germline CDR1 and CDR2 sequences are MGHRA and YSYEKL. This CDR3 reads CASSLGLAPGELFF. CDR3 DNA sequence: TGCGCCAGCAGCCTGGGACTAGCACCCGGGGAGCTGTTTTTT.

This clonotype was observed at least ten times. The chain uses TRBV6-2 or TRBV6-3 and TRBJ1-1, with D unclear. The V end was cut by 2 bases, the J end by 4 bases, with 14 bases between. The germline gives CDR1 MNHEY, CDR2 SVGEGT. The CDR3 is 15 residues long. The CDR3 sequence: CASSYGFGLGTEAFF. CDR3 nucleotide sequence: TGTGCCAGCAGTTACGGGTTTGGACTTGGCACTGAAGCTTTCTTT.

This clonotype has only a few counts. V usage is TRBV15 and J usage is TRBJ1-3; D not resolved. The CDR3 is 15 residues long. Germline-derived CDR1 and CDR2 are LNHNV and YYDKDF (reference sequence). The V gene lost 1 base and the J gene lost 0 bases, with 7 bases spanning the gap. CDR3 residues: CATSRAWGSGNTIYF. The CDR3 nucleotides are TGTGCCACCAGCAGAGCTTGGGGCTCTGGAAACACCATATATTTT.

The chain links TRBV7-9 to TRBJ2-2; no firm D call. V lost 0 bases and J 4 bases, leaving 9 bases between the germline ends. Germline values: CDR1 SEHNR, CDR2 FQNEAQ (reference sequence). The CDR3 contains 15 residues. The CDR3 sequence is CASSLAVPSTGELFF. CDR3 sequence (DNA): TGTGCCAGCAGCTTAGCGGTCCCAAGCACCGGGGAGCTGTTTTTT.

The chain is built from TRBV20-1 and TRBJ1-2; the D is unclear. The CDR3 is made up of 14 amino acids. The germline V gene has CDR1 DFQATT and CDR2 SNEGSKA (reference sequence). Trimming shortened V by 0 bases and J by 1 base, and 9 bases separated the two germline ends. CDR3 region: CSAREFGSNYGYTF. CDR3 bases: TGCAGTGCTAGAGAGTTCGGCAGTAACTATGGCTACACCTTC.

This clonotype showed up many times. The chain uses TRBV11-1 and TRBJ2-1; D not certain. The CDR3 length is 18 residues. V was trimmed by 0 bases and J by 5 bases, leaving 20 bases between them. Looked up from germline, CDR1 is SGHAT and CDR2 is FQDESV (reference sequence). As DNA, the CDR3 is TGTGCCAGCAGCTTAGCGCGTTGGGGTAGCTCTCTGGACAATGAGCAGTTCTTC. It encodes CASSLARWGSSLDNEQFF.

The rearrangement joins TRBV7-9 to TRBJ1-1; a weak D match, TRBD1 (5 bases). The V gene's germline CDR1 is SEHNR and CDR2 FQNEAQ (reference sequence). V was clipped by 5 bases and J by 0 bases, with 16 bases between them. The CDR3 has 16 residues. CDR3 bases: TGTGCCAGCAGCCGCTTCGGGGCCCTAATGAACACTGAAGCTTTCTTT. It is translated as CASSRFGALMNTEAFF.

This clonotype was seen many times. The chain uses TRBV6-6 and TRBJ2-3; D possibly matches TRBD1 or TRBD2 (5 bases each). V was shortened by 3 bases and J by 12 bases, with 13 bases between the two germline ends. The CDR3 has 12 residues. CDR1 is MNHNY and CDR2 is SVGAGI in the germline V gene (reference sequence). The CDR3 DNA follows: TGTGCCAGCAGTTATGGGACCAAAAGCCAGTATTTT. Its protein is CASSYGTKSQYF.

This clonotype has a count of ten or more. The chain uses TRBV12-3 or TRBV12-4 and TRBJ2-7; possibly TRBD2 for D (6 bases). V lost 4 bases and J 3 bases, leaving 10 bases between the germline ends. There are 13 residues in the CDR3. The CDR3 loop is CASSSRDFYEQYF. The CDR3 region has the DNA TGTGCCAGCAGTTCACGGGACTTCTACGAGCAGTACTTC.

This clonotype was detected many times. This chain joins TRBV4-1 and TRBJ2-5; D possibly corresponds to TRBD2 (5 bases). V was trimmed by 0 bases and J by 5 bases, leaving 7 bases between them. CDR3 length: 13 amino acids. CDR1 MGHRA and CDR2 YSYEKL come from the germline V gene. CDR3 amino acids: CASSQDSGETQYF. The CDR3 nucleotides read TGCGCCAGCAGCCAAGATTCGGGGGAGACCCAGTACTTC.

The CDR3 region has the DNA TGTGCCACCAGTGAGGGATATGGCACCGAGCAGTACTTC. This gives the protein CATSEGYGTEQYF. The genes are TRBV24-1 and TRBJ2-7; D remains ambiguous. CDR1 and CDR2 (germline): KGHDR, SFDVKD. The germline V and J ends were trimmed by 4 bases and 6 bases, with 12 bases remaining between them. This CDR3 spans 13 amino acids.